Below, 29 T cell receptor beta chains from the same sample are listed, as sequenced in a study of blood T cell repertoires in COVID-19. Repertoires were generated with immunoSEQ multiplex PCR, while TCRdb's copy carries only in-frame clones and drops some. The repertoire holds about 74,000 clones, with approximately 80% as singletons. Sequenced: peripheral blood. These TCRs come from a human donor in a cohort sampled during active COVID-19.

The chain employs TRBV20-1 and TRBJ2-2; D is unclear. CDR1 is DFQATT and CDR2 is SNEGSKA in the germline V gene (reference sequence). This CDR3 has 14 amino acids. Between the trimmed V and J ends, which lost 3 bases and 5 bases, there was a span of 13 bases. Written as DNA, the CDR3 is TGCAGTGCTAGTGGTCCAGTGAGGACCGGGGAGCTGTTTTTT. Protein product: CSASGPVRTGELFF.

The CDR3 DNA is TGTGCCAGCAGACAAATCCAGGGGGGAAATTCACCCCTCCACTTT. This encodes CASRQIQGGNSPLHF. The chain combines TRBV3-1 (or the pseudogene TRBV3-2) with TRBJ1-6, with TRBD1 matching over 7 bases. In germline, CDR1 is LGHDT, CDR2 YNNKEL (reference sequence). The CDR3 runs 15 residues. V lost 6 bases, J lost 7 bases, and 9 bases stayed unmatched.

V and J are TRBV2 and TRBJ2-2; tentatively, D is TRBD2 (6 bases). In germline, CDR1 is SNHLY, CDR2 FYNNEI. This CDR3 is built from 15 residues. Trimming removed 8 bases from V and 4 bases from J, with 17 bases in between. CDR3 DNA: TGTGCCAGCGTCGTGAATGGGGGGAGCACCGGGGAGCTGTTTTTT. Its translation is CASVVNGGSTGELFF.

This chain links TRBV10-3 with TRBJ2-1; 16 nucleotides agree with TRBD2. The CDR3 length is 17 residues. The junction had 7 bases not matched to a gene; V was cut back by 4 bases and J by 7 bases. Germline V gene lookup returns CDR1 ENHRY and CDR2 SYGVKD. Written as DNA, the CDR3 is TGTGCCATCAGTGCACCGGGACTAGCGGGGGGGCTTAATGAGCAGTTCTTC. Encoded protein: CAISAPGLAGGLNEQFF.

The CDR3 bases are TGCGCCAGCAGCATCCACAGAGTCAGAGAGACCCAGTACTTC. Translating gives CASSIHRVRETQYF. The V gene is TRBV5-1, the J gene TRBJ2-5; D gene ambiguous. Germline-derived CDR1 and CDR2 are SGHRS and YFSETQ. Trimming shortened V by 4 bases and J by 4 bases, and 14 bases separated the two germline ends. The CDR3 has 14 residues.

This clone was found a few times. The gene calls are TRBV6-5 and TRBJ2-7; 7 positions match TRBD2. The CDR3 is made up of 15 amino acids. The germline gives CDR1 MNHEY, CDR2 SVGAGI. V was clipped by 4 bases and J by 0 bases; unmatched bases: 6. CDR3 sequence reads: CASSSPGLFSYEQYF. The CDR3 nucleotides are TGTGCCAGCAGTTCACCGGGACTATTCTCCTACGAGCAGTACTTC.

The V gene is TRBV5-1, the J gene TRBJ2-1, with 9 bases aligning to TRBD2. CDR1 is SGHRS, CDR2 YFSETQ, per germline. With 4 bases clipped from V and 8 bases from J, the junction kept 13 bases outside the gene matches. The CDR3 consists of 16 residues. DNA for the CDR3: TGCGCCAGCAGCGCCTCCCCTAGCGGGGTTCTCTATGAGCAGTTCTTC. It codes for CASSASPSGVLYEQFF.

This clone is a singleton in its sample. The chain has TRBV12-3 or TRBV12-4 and TRBJ1-4; D unclear. The CDR3 contains 13 residues. The V gene lost 1 base and the J gene lost 8 bases, with 8 bases spanning the gap. CDR3 loop: CASSLGFREKLFF. In DNA form, the CDR3 reads TGTGCCAGCAGTTTAGGGTTTCGGGAAAAACTGTTTTTT.

This clone was counted a few times. V is TRBV7-9 and J is TRBJ1-5; D is undetermined. Germline CDR1 is SEHNR and CDR2 is FQNEAQ (reference sequence). Deletions cut 2 bases from V and 10 bases from J, with 12 bases between. CDR3 length: 13 amino acids. In DNA, the CDR3 is TGTGCCAGCAGCTTAAACGGGGTAAACCCCCAGCATTTT. Residues: CASSLNGVNPQHF.

This clone was found a few times. The same CDR3 can be traced to other DNA sequences in this sample. The rearrangement uses TRBV11-2 and TRBJ2-1, with D possibly being TRBD1 (5 bases). Germline CDR1 SGHAT, CDR2 FQNNGV. The CDR3 is made up of 16 amino acids. Deletions cut 1 base from V and 1 base from J, with 11 bases between. CDR3 in amino acids: CASSLGQGSSYNEQFF. CDR3 bases: TGTGCCAGCAGCTTAGGTCAGGGCTCTTCCTACAATGAGCAGTTCTTC.

This clone was observed a few times. This chain connects TRBV3-1 (or the pseudogene TRBV3-2) to TRBJ2-1; 7 positions match TRBD2. Looked up from germline, CDR1 is LGHDT and CDR2 is YNNKEL (reference sequence). CDR3 size: 14 residues. Trimming took 6 bases from V and 5 from J; bases not matched to a gene: 7. CDR3 region: CASSYGGNHNEQFF. The CDR3 bases are TGTGCCAGCAGTTACGGGGGGAACCACAATGAGCAGTTCTTC.

The chain joins TRBV12-2 to TRBJ2-7; the table's D call, TRBD2, has no DNA check behind it. TRBV12-2 is reported as a pseudogene. The CDR3 totals 12 residues. In DNA, the CDR3 is TGTGCAAGTCGAAACCGCGGCAACGAGCAGTACTTC. This gives the protein CASRNRGNEQYF.

This clone was counted a single time. The chain joins TRBV7-9 to TRBJ1-1; D remains unclear. This CDR3 contains 16 residues. Germline CDR1 is SEHNR and CDR2 is FQNEAQ (reference sequence). V was pared by 4 bases and J by 1 base, with 16 bases between. The CDR3 sequence is CASSSVNRSPNTEAFF. The CDR3 nucleotides are TGTGCCAGCAGCTCCGTCAACCGGTCGCCGAACACTGAAGCTTTCTTT.

A few counts support this clone. The chain combines TRBV10-3 with TRBJ1-1; 7 positions agree with TRBD1. Germline CDR1 ENHRY, CDR2 SYGVKD. This CDR3 has 13 amino acids. V gave up 6 bases and J gave up 7 bases; unmatched junction bases: 8. In DNA, the CDR3 is TGTGCCATCAGCACCGGGACAGCAGATGAAGCTTTCTTT. The encoded protein is CAISTGTADEAFF.

The chain recombines TRBV5-1 with TRBJ2-2; 8 bases are shared with TRBD2. V was pared by 0 bases and J by 5 bases, with 6 bases of the junction left unmatched. The CDR3 is 16 residues long. Germline lookup yields CDR1 SGHRS and CDR2 YFSETQ. CDR3 nucleotide sequence: TGCGCCAGCAGCTTGGTTGTGACTAGCGTGACCGGGGAGCTGTTTTTT. Protein sequence: CASSLVVTSVTGELFF.

This chain uses TRBV20-1 with TRBJ1-6, with D perhaps matching TRBD1 (5 bases). With 3 bases removed from V and 6 bases from J, the gap between germline ends came to 15 bases. In germline, CDR1 is DFQATT, CDR2 SNEGSKA (reference sequence). The CDR3 is 15 amino acids. CDR3 sequence reads: CSASSQGLINSPLHF. CDR3 in DNA: TGCAGTGCTAGTTCCCAGGGACTAATTAATTCACCCCTCCACTTT.

This chain connects TRBV9 to TRBJ2-5; weak D call: TRBD1 (6 bases). Germline lookup yields CDR1 SGDLS and CDR2 YYNGEE. Trimming cost V 4 bases and J 2 bases, with 12 bases left between them. The CDR3 sequence is 14 residues long. The CDR3 spells CASSHGQIQETQYF. The CDR3 nucleotides are TGTGCCAGCAGCCACGGACAGATACAAGAGACCCAGTACTTC.

The CDR3 is CASSLNGANYGYTF. Written as DNA, the CDR3 is TGTGCCAGCAGCTTAAACGGGGCTAACTATGGCTACACCTTC. The chain joins TRBV7-3 to TRBJ1-2, with D uncertain. CDR3 length equals 14 residues. V lost 1 base and J 0 bases, leaving 6 bases between the germline ends. CDR1 is SGHTA, CDR2 FQGTGA, per germline.

The chain carries TRBV3-1 (or the pseudogene TRBV3-2) and TRBJ2-7; the match to TRBD2 covers 7 bases. Trimming cost V 5 bases and J 5 bases; bases outside gene matches: 6. Per the germline V gene, CDR1 is LGHDT and CDR2 is YNNKEL (reference sequence). This CDR3 region has 13 residues. The CDR3 protein is CASSTSGVDEQYF. The CDR3 DNA reads as TGTGCCAGCAGCACCAGCGGGGTTGACGAGCAGTACTTC.

The V and J genes are TRBV7-8 and TRBJ1-1; TRBD1 agrees at 7 bases. V lost 1 base, J lost 1 base, and 3 bases stayed unmatched. The germline CDR1 and CDR2 sequences are SGHVS and FQNEAQ. The CDR3 is 15 amino acids. CDR3 in DNA: TGTGCCAGCAGCTTAGATTACAGGGGGAACACTGAAGCTTTCTTT. It codes for CASSLDYRGNTEAFF.

J is TRBJ2-1 and V is TRBV7-2; TRBD2 matches at 8 bases. The CDR3 runs 16 residues. With 1 base clipped from V and 5 bases from J, the junction kept 7 bases outside the gene matches. Per the germline V gene, CDR1 is SGHTA and CDR2 is FQGNSA. CDR3 protein: CASSLVGGGNDNEQFF. CDR3 nucleotide sequence: TGTGCCAGCAGCTTAGTCGGGGGGGGGAACGACAATGAGCAGTTCTTC.

The chain uses TRBV9 and TRBJ2-3; 10 bases match TRBD2. CDR3 length: 17 amino acids. V shed 2 bases and J 1 base; nucleotides not matched to a gene: 7. Germline V gene sequence: CDR1 SGDLS, CDR2 YYNGEE. CDR3 residues: CASSVPIAGGGTDTQYF. The CDR3 DNA follows: TGTGCCAGCAGCGTCCCAATAGCGGGGGGAGGCACAGATACGCAGTATTTT.

The chain is built from TRBV6-6 and TRBJ1-1, with 7 bases fitting TRBD1. The CDR3 covers 15 residues. Trimming took 6 bases from V and 1 from J; bases not matched to a gene: 8. Germline loops: CDR1 MNHNY, CDR2 SVGAGI (reference sequence). The CDR3 bases are TGTGCCAGCAGGACCGGGACAGCGACGAACACTGAAGCTTTCTTT. Translated, it gives CASRTGTATNTEAFF.

The rearrangement joins TRBV19 to TRBJ2-6; 10 bases fit TRBD1. V lost 6 bases and J lost 2; bases outside the gene matches: 4. Germline CDR1 LNHDA, CDR2 SQIVND (reference sequence). The CDR3 is made up of 16 amino acids. The CDR3 loop reads CASSVTGGAGANVLTF. In DNA, the CDR3 is TGTGCCAGTAGCGTGACAGGGGGCGCTGGGGCCAACGTCCTGACTTTC.

The J gene is TRBJ1-1, the V gene TRBV19, with TRBD1 matching 7 bases. V lost 8 bases to trimming and J lost 0 bases; unmatched junction nucleotides: 6. The germline V gene has CDR1 LNHDA and CDR2 SQIVND (reference sequence). The CDR3 contains 14 residues. DNA of the CDR3: TGTGCCAGTGGGGAACAGGGGATGAACACTGAAGCTTTCTTT. Its protein is CASGEQGMNTEAFF.

The rearrangement joins TRBV9 to TRBJ1-1; TRBD1 matches at 12 bases. The V gene's germline CDR1 is SGDLS and CDR2 YYNGEE. This CDR3 has 16 residues. Trimming removed 0 bases from V and 5 bases from J; junction bases left unmatched: 5. The CDR3 here is CASSVAGQGAGTEAFF. As DNA, the CDR3 is TGTGCCAGCAGCGTAGCGGGACAGGGGGCAGGGACTGAAGCTTTCTTT.

The chain is built from TRBV3-1 (or the pseudogene TRBV3-2) and TRBJ1-5; tentative D call: TRBD1 (6 bases). Per germline, CDR1 LGHDT and CDR2 YNNKEL (reference sequence). With 4 bases removed from V and 6 bases from J, the gap between germline ends came to 16 bases. The CDR3 spans 15 residues. CDR3 sequence: CASSLRGGAVQPQHF. In DNA form, the CDR3 reads TGTGCCAGCAGCCTACGTGGGGGCGCGGTTCAGCCCCAGCATTTT.

This clone occurred once. The CDR3 DNA reads TGTGCCAGCAGCTTATTCGATGAGCAGTTCTTC. This encodes CASSLFDEQFF. The V gene is TRBV5-5, the J gene TRBJ2-1; no clear D. The V and J ends lost 2 bases and 8 bases respectively, with 5 bases between them. The CDR3 is 11 residues long. Germline-derived CDR1 and CDR2 are SGHKS and YYEKEE (reference sequence).

The J gene is TRBJ2-1, the V gene TRBV2; a possible D gene is TRBD2 (6 bases). This CDR3 comprises 14 residues. Per germline, CDR1 SNHLY and CDR2 FYNNEI. Trimming shortened V by 8 bases and J by 5 bases, and 16 bases separated the two germline ends. CDR3 loop: CASGGSRVNNEQFF. CDR3 sequence (DNA): TGTGCCAGCGGGGGGTCCAGGGTCAACAATGAGCAGTTCTTC.